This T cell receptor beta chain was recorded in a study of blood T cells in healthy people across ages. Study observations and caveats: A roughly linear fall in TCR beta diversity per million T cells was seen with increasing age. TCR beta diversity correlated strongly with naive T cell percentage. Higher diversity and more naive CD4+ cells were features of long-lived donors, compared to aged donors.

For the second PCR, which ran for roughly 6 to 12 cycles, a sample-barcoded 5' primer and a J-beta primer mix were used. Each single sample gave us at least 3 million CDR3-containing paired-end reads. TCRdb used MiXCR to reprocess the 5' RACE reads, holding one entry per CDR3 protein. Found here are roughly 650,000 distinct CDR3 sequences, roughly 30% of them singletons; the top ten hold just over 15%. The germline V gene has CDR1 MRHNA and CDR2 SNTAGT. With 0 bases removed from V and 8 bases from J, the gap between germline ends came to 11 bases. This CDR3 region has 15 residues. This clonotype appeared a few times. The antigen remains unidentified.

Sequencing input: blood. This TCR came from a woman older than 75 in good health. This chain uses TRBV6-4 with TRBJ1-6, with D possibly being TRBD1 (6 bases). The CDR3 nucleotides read TGTGCCAGCAGTGACTCGACAGGTTGGGATTCACCCCTCCACTTT. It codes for CASSDSTGWDSPLHF.